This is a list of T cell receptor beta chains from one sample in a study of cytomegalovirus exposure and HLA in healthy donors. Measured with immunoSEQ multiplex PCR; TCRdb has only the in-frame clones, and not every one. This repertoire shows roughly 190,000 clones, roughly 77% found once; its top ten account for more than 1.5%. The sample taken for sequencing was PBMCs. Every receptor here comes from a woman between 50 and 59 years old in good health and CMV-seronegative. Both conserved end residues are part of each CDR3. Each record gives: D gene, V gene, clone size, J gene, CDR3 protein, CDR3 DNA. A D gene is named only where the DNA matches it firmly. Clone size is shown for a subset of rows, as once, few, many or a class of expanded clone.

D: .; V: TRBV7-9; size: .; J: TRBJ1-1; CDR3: CSSSLPQGTQAFF; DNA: TGTTCCAGCAGCTTACCACAGGGAACCCAAGCTTTCTTT
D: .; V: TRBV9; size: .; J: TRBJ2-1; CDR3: CASSARGVYNEQFF; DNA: TGTGCCAGCAGCGCCAGGGGCGTCTACAATGAGCAGTTCTTC
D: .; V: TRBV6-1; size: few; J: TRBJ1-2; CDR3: CASSERWQVGYTF; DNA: TGTGCCAGCAGTGAACGTTGGCAAGTCGGCTACACCTTC
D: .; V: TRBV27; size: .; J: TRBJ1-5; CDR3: CATGFGNQPQHF; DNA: TGTGCCACAGGGTTCGGAAATCAGCCCCAGCATTTT
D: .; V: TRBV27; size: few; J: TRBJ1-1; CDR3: CASSPTDYTEAFF; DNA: TGTGCCAGCAGCCCTACAGATTACACTGAAGCTTTCTTT
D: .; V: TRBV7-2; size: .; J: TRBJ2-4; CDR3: CASSPQRVGKNIQYF; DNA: TGTGCCAGCAGCCCCCAGAGGGTTGGCAAAAACATTCAGTACTTC
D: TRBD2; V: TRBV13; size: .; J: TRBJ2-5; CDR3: CASSPRLATYKETQYF; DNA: TGTGCCAGCAGCCCCCGACTAGCGACTTATAAAGAGACCCAGTACTTC
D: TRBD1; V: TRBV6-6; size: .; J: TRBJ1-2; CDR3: CASSSLGDRLNGYTF; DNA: TGTGCCAGCAGTTCCCTTGGGGACAGGCTAAATGGCTACACCTTC
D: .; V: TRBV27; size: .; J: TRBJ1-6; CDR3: CASSDTGLNSPLHF; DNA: TGTGCCAGCAGCGATACAGGGCTTAATTCACCCCTCCACTTT
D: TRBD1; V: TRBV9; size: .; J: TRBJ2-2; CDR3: CASSFLPGQGSTGELFF; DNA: TGTGCCAGCAGCTTCCTCCCGGGACAGGGATCCACCGGGGAGCTGTTTTTT
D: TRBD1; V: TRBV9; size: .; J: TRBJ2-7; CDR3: CASRGSTGWDYEQYF; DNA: TGTGCCAGCAGGGGTTCGACAGGGTGGGACTACGAGCAGTACTTC
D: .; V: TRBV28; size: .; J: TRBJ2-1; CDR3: CASSLREQFF; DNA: TGTGCCAGCAGTTTGAGAGAGCAGTTCTTC
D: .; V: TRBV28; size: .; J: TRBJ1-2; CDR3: CASSLRVGYTF; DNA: TGTGCCAGCAGTTTGAGGGTAGGCTACACCTTC
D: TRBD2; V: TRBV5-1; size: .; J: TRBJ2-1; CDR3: CASSLEAGRGEQFF; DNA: TGCGCCAGCAGCTTGGAGGCGGGGAGGGGTGAGCAGTTCTTC
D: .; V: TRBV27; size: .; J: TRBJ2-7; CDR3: CASSLWGSYEQYF; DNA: TGTGCCAGCAGTTTATGGGGCAGCTACGAGCAGTACTTC
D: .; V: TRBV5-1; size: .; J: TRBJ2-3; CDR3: CASSFAAASTDTQYF; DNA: TGCGCCAGCAGCTTTGCAGCGGCGAGCACAGATACGCAGTATTTT
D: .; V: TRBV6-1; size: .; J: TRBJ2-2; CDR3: CASSRQMNTGELFF; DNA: TGTGCCAGCAGTCGACAGATGAACACCGGGGAGCTGTTTTTT
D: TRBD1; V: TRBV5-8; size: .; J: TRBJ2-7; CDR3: CASSLGQGVHEQYF; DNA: TGTGCCAGCAGCTTGGGACAGGGGGTCCACGAGCAGTACTTC
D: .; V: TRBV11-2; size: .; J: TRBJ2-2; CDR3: CASSSFVESDTGELFF; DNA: TGTGCCAGCAGCTCTTTCGTTGAGTCCGACACCGGGGAGCTGTTTTTT
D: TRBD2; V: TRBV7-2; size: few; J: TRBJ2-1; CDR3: CASSSEGLVDEQFF; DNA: TGTGCCAGCAGCTCCGAGGGACTAGTTGACGAGCAGTTCTTC
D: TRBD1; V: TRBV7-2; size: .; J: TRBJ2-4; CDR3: CASSARTGQNIQYF; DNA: TGTGCCAGCAGCGCCCGGACAGGCCAAAACATTCAGTACTTC
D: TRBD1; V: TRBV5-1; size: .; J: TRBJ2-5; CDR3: CASSQERTGAGGETQYF; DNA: TGCGCCAGCAGCCAAGAACGGACAGGGGCCGGGGGAGAGACCCAGTACTTC
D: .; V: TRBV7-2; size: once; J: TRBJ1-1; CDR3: CASSSTDRFTEAFF; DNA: TGTGCCAGCAGCTCGACTGACAGGTTCACTGAAGCTTTCTTT
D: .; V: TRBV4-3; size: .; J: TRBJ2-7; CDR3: CASSQDRRGLSYEQYF; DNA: TGCGCCAGCAGCCAAGATAGGAGGGGGCTGTCCTACGAGCAGTACTTC
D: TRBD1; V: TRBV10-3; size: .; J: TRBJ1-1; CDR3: CAISRTPTGVNTEAFF; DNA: TGTGCCATCAGCCGAACCCCGACAGGGGTGAACACTGAAGCTTTCTTT
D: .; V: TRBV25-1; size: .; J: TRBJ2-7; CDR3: CASSVPSTDTYSYEQYF; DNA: TGTGCCAGCAGTGTACCCTCCACGGACACATACTCCTACGAGCAGTACTTC
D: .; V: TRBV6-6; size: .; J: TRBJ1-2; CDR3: CASSFRRASQYGYTF; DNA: TGTGCCAGCAGTTTTAGGAGGGCATCCCAGTATGGCTACACCTTC
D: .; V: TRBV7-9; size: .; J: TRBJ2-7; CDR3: CASSASTYEQYF; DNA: TGTGCCAGCAGCGCCTCCACTTACGAGCAGTACTTC
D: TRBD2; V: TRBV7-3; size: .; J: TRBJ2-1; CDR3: CASQLGGEAYNEQFF; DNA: TGTGCCAGTCAACTGGGAGGGGAGGCCTACAATGAGCAGTTCTTC
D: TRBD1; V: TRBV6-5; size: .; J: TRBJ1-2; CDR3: CASRNRGGDGYTF; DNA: TGTGCCAGCAGAAACAGGGGAGGAGATGGCTACACCTTC
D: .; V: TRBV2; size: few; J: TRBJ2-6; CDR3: CASSVRGAPSGANVLTF; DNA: TGTGCCAGCAGTGTCAGGGGGGCGCCCTCTGGGGCCAACGTCCTGACTTTC
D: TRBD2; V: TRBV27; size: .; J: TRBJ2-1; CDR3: CASSYVAGFNNEQFF; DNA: TGTGCCAGCAGTTACGTAGCGGGGTTTAACAATGAGCAGTTCTTC
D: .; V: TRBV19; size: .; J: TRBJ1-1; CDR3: CASSKGVVGTEAFF; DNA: TGTGCCAGTAGTAAGGGGGTAGTCGGAACTGAAGCTTTCTTT
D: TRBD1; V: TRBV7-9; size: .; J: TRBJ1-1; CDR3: CASSFWGPGGLNTEAFF; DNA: TGTGCCAGCAGCTTTTGGGGGCCAGGGGGACTGAACACTGAAGCTTTCTTT
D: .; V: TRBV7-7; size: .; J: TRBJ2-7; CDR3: CASSRLQGYEQYF; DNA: TGTGCTAGCAGTCGATTACAGGGCTACGAGCAGTACTTC
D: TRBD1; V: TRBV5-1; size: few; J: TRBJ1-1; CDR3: CASSLTGGANTEAFF; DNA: TGCGCCAGCAGCTTGACAGGGGGCGCGAACACTGAAGCTTTCTTT
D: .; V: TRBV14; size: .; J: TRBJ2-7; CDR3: CASSQERIRGYEQYF; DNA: TGTGCCAGCAGCCAAGAGCGGATCAGGGGCTACGAGCAGTACTTC
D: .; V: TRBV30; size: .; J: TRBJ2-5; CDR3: CAWSKWGVETQYF; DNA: TGTGCCTGGAGTAAGTGGGGCGTTGAGACCCAGTACTTC
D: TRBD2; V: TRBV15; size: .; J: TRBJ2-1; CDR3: CATSRDLKVAGPSYNEQFF; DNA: TGTGCCACCAGCAGAGATCTTAAGGTAGCGGGTCCTTCCTACAATGAGCAGTTCTTC
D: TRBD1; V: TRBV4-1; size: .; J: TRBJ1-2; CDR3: CASSQGTGGYGYTF; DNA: TGCGCCAGCAGCCAAGGGACAGGGGGATATGGCTACACCTTC
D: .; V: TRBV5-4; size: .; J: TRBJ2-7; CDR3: CASSISSSEQYF; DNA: TGTGCCAGCAGCATCTCTAGCAGCGAGCAGTACTTC